These T cell receptor beta chains were read from a single sample in a study of regulatory and conventional T cells in RAG deficiency. Produced via immunoSEQ multiplex PCR; TCRdb's table is partial and in-frame only. Found here are some 23,000 clones, around 94% of them singletons; the top ten hold roughly 0.73%. The sample was also reused in another study, on regulatory T cells.

Sequencing was performed on CD4+ T cells sorted from blood. These TCRs come from a human donor in good health. Each CDR3 is given with its conserved first and last residue. The D gene is left open where the match is weak. Not all rows give a size; the values are once, few, many and, for expanded clones, a class.

NA	TRBV10-1	NA	TRBJ2-4	TGCGCCAGCAGTGAGTCCCCAGGGGTGAACATTCAGTACTTC	CASSESPGVNIQYF
NA	TRBV18	NA	TRBJ1-6	TGTGCCAGCTCACCCCGAGGGGGTAAGGGTTCACCCCTCCACTTT	CASSPRGGKGSPLHF
NA	TRBV29-1	NA	TRBJ2-1	TGCAGCGTTGTATGGACAGTTTCCTACAATGAGCAGTTCTTC	CSVVWTVSYNEQFF
TRBD1	TRBV27	NA	TRBJ2-7	TGTGCCAGCAGTTCAATACCCCCTTACCGGGACAGGGTGGACGAGCAGTACTTC	CASSSIPPYRDRVDEQYF
NA	TRBV11-3	NA	TRBJ2-5	TGTGCCAGCAGCTTAACAGATGGGAACCAAGAGACCCAGTACTTC	CASSLTDGNQETQYF
TRBD1	TRBV2	NA	TRBJ2-7	TGTGCCAGCAGTGTAGGGGACAGGGGGCCCTACGAGCAGTACTTC	CASSVGDRGPYEQYF
NA	TRBV2	once	TRBJ1-1	TGTGCCTACTCAGGCTCGGCAGGGGCGAACACTGAAGCTTTCTTT	CAYSGSAGANTEAFF
TRBD1	TRBV5-1	NA	TRBJ1-1	TGCGCCAGCAGCCCAGGGACAGGGGGCACTGAAGCTTTCTTT	CASSPGTGGTEAFF
TRBD1	TRBV27	NA	TRBJ1-6	TGTGCCAGCAGTTTCGGGACAGGGAATTCACCCCTCCACTTT	CASSFGTGNSPLHF
NA	TRBV10-1	NA	TRBJ1-3	TGCGCCAGCAGCGACCAGGGGCCGAGCTCTGGAAACACCATATATTTT	CASSDQGPSSGNTIYF
NA	TRBV5-8	NA	TRBJ2-3	TGTGCCAGCAGCTTGGTTGCACCCCCAGGGGGGACATACACAGATACGCAGTATTTT	CASSLVAPPGGTYTDTQYF
NA	TRBV7-2	few	TRBJ2-7	TGTGCCAGCAGCAATAGGGCCGAGCAGTACTTC	CASSNRAEQYF
NA	TRBV5-4	NA	TRBJ1-2	TGTGCCAGCAGCTCCGAGGTCTATGGCTACACCTTC	CASSSEVYGYTF
NA	TRBV7-9	NA	TRBJ2-1	TGTGCCAGCAGCTTAGGACAGCTTAACGATGAGCAGTTCTTC	CASSLGQLNDEQFF
TRBD1	TRBV2	NA	TRBJ1-2	TGTGCCAGCAGGGCCGGACAGGCGGGCTATGGCTACACCTTC	CASRAGQAGYGYTF
TRBD1	TRBV4-2	NA	TRBJ2-1	TGTGCCAGCAGCCAAGATGCCGGGACAGATCTCTCCTACAATGAGCAGTTCTTC	CASSQDAGTDLSYNEQFF
NA	TRBV15	few	TRBJ1-2	TGTGCCACCAGCAGAGATCGAAGAGGGAGATACTACACCTTC	CATSRDRRGRYYTF
NA	TRBV20-1	NA	TRBJ1-2	TGCAGTGCTAGAGGGGGGCAGATCCTCCACTTC	CSARGGQILHF
TRBD1	TRBV30	NA	TRBJ1-5	TGTGCCTGGGGGAGACAGGGGACCCAGCATTTT	CAWGRQGTQHF
TRBD1	TRBV6-5	few	TRBJ2-7	TGTGCCAGCAGTTCTGTCGGGACAGCCTACGAGCAGTACTTC	CASSSVGTAYEQYF
TRBD2	TRBV5-4	NA	TRBJ2-1	TGTGCCAGCAGCCAGCGGGGGCTGTCCTACAATGAGCAGTTCTTC	CASSQRGLSYNEQFF
NA	TRBV2	NA	TRBJ1-1	TGTGCCAGCAGTGTAACGGGGAACACTGAAGCTTTCTTT	CASSVTGNTEAFF
TRBD2	TRBV23-1	NA	TRBJ2-3	TGCGCCAGCAGTCAAGCCGAAGGAGCGGGGCGCACAGATACGCAGTATTTT	CASSQAEGAGRTDTQYF
TRBD1	TRBV19	NA	TRBJ2-2	TGTGCCAGCCGGGACAGGGTAACCGGGGAGCTGTTTTTT	CASRDRVTGELFF
NA	TRBV9	NA	TRBJ2-6	TGTGCCAGCAGCGTCATCGGGGGACCCGGGGCCAACGTCCTGACTTTC	CASSVIGGPGANVLTF
NA	TRBV5-1	once	TRBJ1-1	TGCGCCAGCAGCTTCCAGGCTGACACTGAAGCTTTCTTT	CASSFQADTEAFF
NA	TRBV18	NA	TRBJ2-7	TGTGCCAGCTCACGGGCCCGTGGGAGGACTTACTACGAGCAGTACTTC	CASSRARGRTYYEQYF
NA	TRBV9	NA	TRBJ1-1	TGTGCCAGCAGCGTCTTGGTTGACACTGAAGCTTTCTTT	CASSVLVDTEAFF
NA	TRBV5-4	NA	TRBJ1-1	TGTGCCAGCAGCTTGGGATCCAGGGTTGAGGCTTTCTTT	CASSLGSRVEAFF
TRBD1	TRBV5-1	NA	TRBJ1-4	TGCGCCAGCAGCTTGGCCTTGGGGACAGGCGGTGAAAAACTGTTTTTT	CASSLALGTGGEKLFF
NA	TRBV5-1	once	TRBJ1-1	TGCGCCAGCAGCTTGCCCGGGGGGAACACTGAAGCTTTCTTT	CASSLPGGNTEAFF
TRBD1	TRBV6-6	NA	TRBJ2-5	TGTGCCAGCAGTTACGTACAGGGGGCCCAAGAGACCCAGTACTTC	CASSYVQGAQETQYF
TRBD1	TRBV6-6	NA	TRBJ1-1	TGTGCCAGCAGCAAAGGACAGGGTGGGACTGAAGCTTTCTTT	CASSKGQGGTEAFF
NA	TRBV29-1	NA	TRBJ1-5	TGCAGCGTTGGAGGGGCTAGCAATCAGCCCCAGCATTTT	CSVGGASNQPQHF
NA	TRBV18	NA	TRBJ2-3	TGTGCCAGCTCGCCCAACCGCGACCCAATCTATGGCACAGATACGCAGTATTTT	CASSPNRDPIYGTDTQYF
NA	TRBV7-2	NA	TRBJ1-2	TGTGCCAGCAGCCCAGCACTGGTCGGGGGCTACACCTTC	CASSPALVGGYTF
NA	TRBV11-2	once	TRBJ1-1	TGTGCCAGCAGCCAGGGACGCTTCATGAACACTGAAGCTTTCTTT	CASSQGRFMNTEAFF
NA	TRBV27	NA	TRBJ2-2	TGTGCCAGCAGCCTTGCCACTAACACCGGGGAGCTGTTTTTT	CASSLATNTGELFF
TRBD2	TRBV4-2	NA	TRBJ2-3	TGTGCCAGCAGCCCGGGACTAGCGGAAACAGATACGCAGTATTTT	CASSPGLAETDTQYF
TRBD2	TRBV30	NA	TRBJ2-3	TGTGCCGTTACCGGGGCTAGCGGGAGTCGCACAGATACGCAGTATTTT	CAVTGASGSRTDTQYF
TRBD2	TRBV10-3	once	TRBJ2-1	TGTGCCACCCAAAGCGGGGGGAACTCCTACAATGAGCAGTTCTTC	CATQSGGNSYNEQFF
NA	TRBV10-3	NA	TRBJ1-1	TGTGCCATCACCCCCTCGGAAGGAGGCAAGAACACTGAAGCTTTCTTT	CAITPSEGGKNTEAFF
NA	TRBV6-4	NA	TRBJ2-2	TGTGCCAGCAGTGTCCAGGACAACGGCTCCGGGGAGCTGTTTTTT	CASSVQDNGSGELFF
NA	TRBV7-2	once	TRBJ2-3	TGTGCCAGCAGCTTGCCCTTCGGAAACACAGATACGCAGTATTTT	CASSLPFGNTDTQYF
TRBD2	TRBV5-1	NA	TRBJ2-7	TGCGCCAGCAGCTTGGCGGTCGGGAGGAGCTCCTACGAGCAGTACTTC	CASSLAVGRSSYEQYF
NA	TRBV10-3	NA	TRBJ1-4	TGTGCCATCAGTGTGGCCCCGTGGGACGAAAAACTGTTTTTT	CAISVAPWDEKLFF
NA	TRBV5-4	NA	TRBJ1-3	TGTGCCAGCAGCCAACCCGCAGCTAACTCTGGAAACACCATATATTTT	CASSQPAANSGNTIYF
TRBD1	TRBV5-1	NA	TRBJ1-2	TGCGCCAGCAGCTCCGACAGGGGGCCCTGGGGCTACACCTTC	CASSSDRGPWGYTF
NA	TRBV27	NA	TRBJ2-7	TGTGCCAGCAGTTTAAGTTTTGGCCAGTACGAGCAGTACTTC	CASSLSFGQYEQYF